A single sample gave rise to the 21 T cell receptor beta chains below, sequenced in a study of blood T cell repertoires in COVID-19. Here immunoSEQ multiplex PCR was the method, and the copy in TCRdb shows in-frame clones only, minus some. Of roughly 250,000 clones listed, 87% are singletons. Material: PBMCs or T cells enriched from blood (not recorded which). Source of these receptors: a woman younger than 45 with acute COVID-19.

CDR3: CASTETVVSVEQYF. CDR3 nucleotide sequence: TGTGCCAGCACCGAAACAGTCGTATCGGTCGAGCAGTACTTC. The chain is built from TRBV6-5 and TRBJ2-7; D uncertain. Germline V gene lookup returns CDR1 MNHEY and CDR2 SVGAGI. Deletions cut 7 bases from V and 6 bases from J, with 19 bases between. CDR3 size: 14 residues.

This chain joins TRBV10-3 and TRBJ1-2; TRBD1 agrees at 7 bases. The CDR3 totals 13 residues. From germline, CDR1 is ENHRY and CDR2 SYGVKD. J gave up 0 bases and V 8 bases, and 3 bases lay outside the gene matches. The CDR3: CAIAGTANYGYTF. The CDR3 DNA is TGTGCCATCGCCGGGACAGCTAACTATGGCTACACCTTC.

The chain carries TRBV6-5 and TRBJ1-2; possibly TRBD1 for D (6 bases). The germline CDR1 and CDR2 sequences are MNHEY and SVGAGI. CDR3 length equals 15 residues. Trimming removed 6 bases from V and 0 bases from J, with 14 bases in between. This CDR3 is CASSRAGTTNYGYTF. In DNA, the CDR3 is TGTGCCAGCAGCCGAGCCGGGACAACTAACTATGGCTACACCTTC.

The rearrangement uses TRBV5-6 and TRBJ2-1; a possible D gene is TRBD2 (5 bases). CDR3 length equals 17 residues. Trimming stripped 1 base from V and 4 bases from J, with 18 bases between. The V gene's germline CDR1 is SGHDT and CDR2 YYEEEE. CDR3: CASSLWVVSGAYNEQFF. The CDR3 region has the DNA TGTGCCAGCAGCTTGTGGGTTGTCAGCGGAGCTTACAATGAGCAGTTCTTC.

The rearrangement uses TRBV6-2 or TRBV6-3 and TRBJ1-5, with TRBD1 matching 9 bases. There are 14 residues in the CDR3. Germline lookup yields CDR1 MNHEY and CDR2 SVGEGT. J lost 4 bases, V lost 5 bases, and 3 bases had no gene match. The DNA for the CDR3 is TGTGCCAGCAGTCCGACAGGGGGAAATCAGCCCCAGCATTTT. It codes for CASSPTGGNQPQHF.

This chain joins TRBV7-8 and TRBJ1-5; the D is unclear. The CDR3 has 14 residues. Looked up from germline, CDR1 is SGHVS and CDR2 is FQNEAQ. Deletions cut 5 bases from V and 0 bases from J, with 8 bases between. CDR3 nucleotide sequence: TGTGCCAGCAGCGAGGGTTATAGCAATCAGCCCCAGCATTTT. Its translation is CASSEGYSNQPQHF.

The CDR3 is CASSQGLAASTDTQYF. CDR3 sequence (DNA): TGTGCCAGCAGCCAAGGACTAGCGGCTAGCACAGATACGCAGTATTTT. This sequence joins TRBV7-9 and TRBJ2-3; 10 nucleotides agree with TRBD2. J was trimmed by 0 bases and V by 5 bases; bases with no gene match: 5. This CDR3 region has 16 residues. Looked up from germline, CDR1 is SEHNR and CDR2 is FQNEAQ (reference sequence). Looking up the rest from reference TRBV7-9 and TRBJ2-3 gives the full variable domain: DTGVSQNPRHKITKRGQNVTFRCDPISEHNRLYWYRQTLGQGPEFLTYFQNEAQLEKSRLLSDRFSAERPKGSFSTLEIQRTEQGDSAMYLCASSQGLAASTDTQYFGPGTRLTVL.

This clone appeared a single time. This chain uses TRBV19 with TRBJ2-2, with D unclear. This CDR3 contains 14 residues. The V end was cut by 4 bases, the J end by 6 bases, with 12 bases between. Germline assignment: CDR1 LNHDA and CDR2 SQIVND (reference sequence). In DNA form, the CDR3 reads TGTGCCAGTAGTAACTCCCCCCGGGCCGGGGAGCTGTTTTTT. Protein sequence: CASSNSPRAGELFF.

The J gene is TRBJ1-5, the V gene TRBV5-6; the D gene is possibly TRBD1 (6 bases). Trimming cost V 4 bases and J 7 bases, with 15 bases left between them. Per the germline V gene, CDR1 is SGHDT and CDR2 is YYEEEE. CDR3 length: 14 residues. CDR3 sequence reads: CASSGAGVGQPQHF. CDR3 in DNA: TGTGCCAGCAGCGGGGCAGGGGTTGGACAGCCCCAGCATTTT.

This clone is a singleton in its sample. The chain is built from TRBV6-1 and TRBJ1-1; 8 bases map to TRBD1. V dropped 6 bases and J dropped 0; count of bases not matched to a gene: 6. This CDR3 spans 15 amino acids. The germline gives CDR1 MNHNS, CDR2 SASEGT. The CDR3 bases are TGTGCCAGCAGAGACAGGGGCCTCATGAACACTGAAGCTTTCTTT. Amino acids: CASRDRGLMNTEAFF.

The rearrangement links TRBV27 to TRBJ1-2, with 7 positions matching TRBD1. CDR1 is MNHEY and CDR2 is SMNVEV in the germline V gene (reference sequence). V was pared by 0 bases and J by 1 base, with 5 bases of the junction left unmatched. CDR3 length: 16 amino acids. In DNA, the CDR3 is TGTGCCAGCAGTTTATCCGGGACAGAAATTAACTATGGCTACACCTTC. It encodes CASSLSGTEINYGYTF.

As regards this clone: Other DNA sequences in the sample encode the same CDR3. The chain joins TRBV19 to TRBJ1-1, with D perhaps TRBD1 (5 bases). Trimming left V 3 bases short and J 5 bases short, with 7 bases between. CDR3 length equals 12 residues. The germline gives CDR1 LNHDA, CDR2 SQIVND (reference sequence). In nucleotides, the CDR3 is TGTGCCAGTAGTATGGGGGGTACTGAAGCTTTCTTT. This translates into CASSMGGTEAFF. The whole variable domain, filled in from reference TRBV19 and TRBJ1-1, reads DGGITQSPKYLFRKEGQNVTLSCEQNLNHDAMYWYRQDPGQGLRLIYYSQIVNDFQKGDIAEGYSVSREKKESFPLTVTSAQKNPTAFYLCASSMGGTEAFFGQGTRLTVV.

This clone appeared a few times. The V call is TRBV19, the J call TRBJ2-3, with 15 bases that match TRBD2. The germline CDR1 and CDR2 sequences are LNHDA and SQIVND (reference sequence). CDR3 length equals 17 residues. The V gene end was trimmed by 5 bases and the J gene end by 5 bases; junction bases not matched to a gene: 8. This CDR3 reads CASSYGLAGGPLDTQYF. CDR3 nucleotides: TGTGCCAGTAGTTACGGACTAGCGGGGGGGCCGTTAGATACGCAGTATTTT.

The chain couples TRBV11-2 to TRBJ2-5; 9 bases line up with TRBD2. CDR3 length: 15 residues. The germline V gene encodes CDR1 SGHAT and CDR2 FQNNGV. V shed 1 base, J shed 5 bases, and the junction held 5 bases outside the gene matches. The CDR3 DNA follows: TGTGCCAGCAGCTTAGGCGGGGGGGCCGAGGAGACCCAGTACTTC. This encodes CASSLGGGAEETQYF.

The CDR3 loop reads CASSSWTGGPEAFF. CDR3 DNA: TGCGCCAGCAGCTCCTGGACAGGCGGACCTGAAGCTTTCTTT. The chain has TRBV4-1 and TRBJ1-1, with 7 positions matching TRBD1. Trimming removed 5 bases from V and 6 bases from J; junction bases left unmatched: 9. This CDR3 spans 14 amino acids. Germline values: CDR1 MGHRA, CDR2 YSYEKL.

The V call is TRBV5-5, the J call TRBJ2-3, with TRBD1 matching over 7 bases. V gave up 5 bases and J gave up 3 bases; unmatched junction bases: 6. This CDR3 comprises 14 residues. Germline V CDR1 and CDR2: SGHKS, YYEKEE (reference sequence). CDR3 protein: CASRRQGLTDTQYF. CDR3 DNA: TGTGCCAGCAGGCGACAGGGATTAACAGATACGCAGTATTTT.

This clone was picked up one time. The chain recombines TRBV12-5 with TRBJ2-3, with D maybe TRBD1 (5 bases). The CDR3 loop spans 16 amino acids. The germline V gene has CDR1 LGHNT and CDR2 FRNRAP. The ends were cut back, 6 bases at V and 2 bases at J, with 18 bases in the middle. CDR3 sequence reads: CASGSKRKGITDTQYF. In DNA form, the CDR3 reads TGTGCTAGTGGCTCCAAAAGGAAGGGGATCACAGATACGCAGTATTTT. The complete variable domain, with remaining parts taken from reference TRBV12-5 and TRBJ2-3, reads DARVTQTPRHKVTEMGQEVTMRCQPILGHNTVFWYRQTMMQGLELLAYFRNRAPLDDSGMPKDRFSAEMPDATLATLKIQPSEPRDSAVYFCASGSKRKGITDTQYFGPGTRLTVL.

This chain links TRBV27 with TRBJ2-7, with D possibly being TRBD1 (5 bases). CDR1 is MNHEY and CDR2 is SMNVEV in the germline V gene (reference sequence). Trimming shortened V by 6 bases and J by 6 bases, and 15 bases separated the two germline ends. There are 13 residues in the CDR3. CDR3 sequence (DNA): TGTGCCAGCAGAATTAGGGGTAACGGCGAGCAGTACTTC. It codes for CASRIRGNGEQYF.

This clone has only a few counts. The V gene is TRBV3-1 (or the pseudogene TRBV3-2), the J gene TRBJ1-2, with D possibly TRBD1 on 6 matching bases. This CDR3 is built from 17 residues. The germline V gene encodes CDR1 LGHDT and CDR2 YNNKEL (reference sequence). Deletions cut 0 bases from V and 5 bases from J, with 19 bases between. The CDR3 region has the DNA TGTGCCAGCAGCCAAGATTACTCGACAGGTGAAAGGTATGGCTACACCTTC. Amino acid sequence: CASSQDYSTGERYGYTF.

V usage is TRBV20-1 and J usage is TRBJ2-5; 12 bases match TRBD2. With 4 bases clipped from V and 2 bases from J, the junction kept 11 bases outside the gene matches. Germline loops: CDR1 DFQATT, CDR2 SNEGSKA (reference sequence). This CDR3 contains 17 residues. The CDR3 nucleotides are TGCAGTGCTATTGACAGAGGACTAGCGGGGTCACAAGAGACCCAGTACTTC. As protein: CSAIDRGLAGSQETQYF.

The gene calls are TRBV7-9 and TRBJ1-2; D not resolved. CDR1 and CDR2 from the germline V gene are SEHNR and FQNEAQ (reference sequence). The V and J ends lost 8 bases and 1 base respectively, with 11 bases between them. There are 13 residues in the CDR3. The CDR3 is CASAGRVNYGYTF. CDR3 nucleotides: TGTGCCAGCGCTGGGCGGGTTAACTATGGCTACACCTTC. Based on the CDR3 plus reference TRBV7-9 and TRBJ1-2, the full variable domain is DTGVSQNPRHKITKRGQNVTFRCDPISEHNRLYWYRQTLGQGPEFLTYFQNEAQLEKSRLLSDRFSAERPKGSFSTLEIQRTEQGDSAMYLCASAGRVNYGYTFGSGTRLTVV.